The 29 T cell receptor beta chains presented below share a single source sample, sequenced in a study of T cell changes during pregnancy in multiple sclerosis (dated by TCRdb to the late 2010s). The library was produced with the immunoSEQ multiplex PCR assay. In its TCRdb copy, this immuneACCESS table keeps in-frame sequences only and misses some clones. Where compared with another copy, unresolved V genes explain less than half of these, and the others have no known cause. The table for this sample lists under 70,000 clones; about 90% of them were counted only once. The ten largest make up 0.4% to 0.5% of the sample. Here the sequenced sample was CD4+ T cells from peripheral blood mononuclear cells, taken after pregnancy. Receptors were obtained from a female donor in good health, enrolled as a control in a pregnancy study.

This chain joins TRBV18 and TRBJ1-1; the D gene is possibly TRBD1 (6 bases). The CDR3 is 13 amino acids. Trimming removed 2 bases at V and 7 bases at J, with 11 bases between. Germline lookup yields CDR1 KGHSH and CDR2 LQKENI. The CDR3 spells CASSPRGIGEAFF. CDR3 nucleotide sequence: TGTGCCAGCTCACCAAGGGGGATCGGTGAAGCTTTCTTT.

The V and J genes are TRBV19 and TRBJ2-7, with D maybe TRBD2 (7 bases). Germline V gene data show CDR1 as LNHDA and CDR2 as SQIVND (reference sequence). The length of the CDR3 is 16 residues. V was clipped by 1 base and J by 0 bases, with 13 bases between them. CDR3 sequence reads: CASSIVGGGSSYEQYF. The DNA of the CDR3 is TGTGCCAGTAGTATAGTAGGGGGGGGCAGCTCCTACGAGCAGTACTTC. Supplemented by reference TRBV19 and TRBJ2-7, the full variable domain reads DGGITQSPKYLFRKEGQNVTLSCEQNLNHDAMYWYRQDPGQGLRLIYYSQIVNDFQKGDIAEGYSVSREKKESFPLTVTSAQKNPTAFYLCASSIVGGGSSYEQYFGPGTRLTVT.

The V and J genes are TRBV5-6 and TRBJ1-1, with 11 bases identical to TRBD1. The V gene's germline CDR1 is SGHDT and CDR2 YYEEEE. V shed 0 bases, J shed 7 bases, and the junction held 8 bases outside the gene matches. This CDR3 is 16 amino acids long. The CDR3 nucleotides read TGTGCCAGCAGCTTGGCCGGGACAGGGGGATCTAGTGAAGCTTTCTTT. Protein sequence: CASSLAGTGGSSEAFF.

The chain has TRBV12-5 and TRBJ2-3, with 12 bases matching TRBD2. Germline V gives CDR1 LGHNT, CDR2 FRNRAP. V dropped 5 bases and J dropped 0; count of bases not matched to a gene: 15. This CDR3 has 20 amino acids. This chain's CDR3 is CASGPSTGTSGFPSTDTQYF. The CDR3 DNA is TGTGCTAGTGGTCCGTCGACCGGGACTAGCGGGTTTCCTAGCACAGATACGCAGTATTTT.

This rearrangement joins TRBV5-8 to TRBJ2-7; 10 bases match TRBD1. The ends lost 0 bases at V and 4 bases at J; junction bases unmatched: 13. The CDR3 sequence is 18 residues long. CDR1 is SGHTS and CDR2 is YDEGEE in the germline V gene. Here the CDR3 reads CASSLGQGAGSLYYEQYF. The CDR3 DNA sequence: TGTGCCAGCAGCTTGGGACAGGGGGCAGGTTCCCTCTATTACGAGCAGTACTTC. The whole variable domain, filled in from reference TRBV5-8 and TRBJ2-7, reads EAGVTQSPTHLIKTRGQQATLRCSPISGHTSVYWYQQALGLGLQFLLWYDEGEERNRGNFPPRFSGRQFPNYSSELNVNALELEDSALYLCASSLGQGAGSLYYEQYFGPGTRLTVT.

The CDR3 sequence: CASSTGGTGVYGYTF. The CDR3 DNA is TGTGCCAGCAGCACTGGTGGGACAGGGGTATATGGCTACACCTTC. The rearrangement joins TRBV6-5 to TRBJ1-2; 10 bases are a match to TRBD1. Trimming removed 6 bases from V and 5 bases from J; junction bases left unmatched: 9. Germline CDR1 is MNHEY and CDR2 is SVGAGI. This CDR3 comprises 15 residues.

The chain links TRBV27 to TRBJ1-2; tentative D call: TRBD1 (5 bases). The germline V gene encodes CDR1 MNHEY and CDR2 SMNVEV (reference sequence). Trimming stripped 6 bases from V and 4 bases from J, with 12 bases between. The CDR3 extends over 13 amino acids. CDR3 sequence: CASSFRGLYGYTF. The CDR3 DNA reads as TGTGCCAGCAGCTTTCGGGGACTCTATGGCTACACCTTC.

The J gene is TRBJ1-1, the V gene TRBV6-4; D is unresolved. The V end lost 6 bases, the J end lost 0 bases, and 8 bases lay between the germline ends. Germline V gene data show CDR1 as MRHNA and CDR2 as SNTAGT. The CDR3 has 13 amino acids. Here the CDR3 DNA reads TGTGCCAGCAGCGTCAGATTGAACACTGAAGCTTTCTTT. Protein product: CASSVRLNTEAFF.

J is TRBJ2-1 and V is TRBV19; TRBD2 matches at 9 bases. The V and J ends lost 5 bases and 8 bases, in that order; junction bases with no gene match: 7. This CDR3 is built from 14 residues. Germline CDR1 reads LNHDA; CDR2 reads SQIVND (reference sequence). The CDR3 bases are TGTGCCAGTAGTTTTGCGGGGGGGAGCTATGAGCAGTTCTTC. Amino acids: CASSFAGGSYEQFF.

This sequence joins TRBV7-2 and TRBJ2-3; the match to TRBD1 covers 11 bases. Germline trimming cut 6 bases from V and 3 bases from J; bases unmatched to any gene: 2. The length of the CDR3 is 14 residues. Germline V gene lookup returns CDR1 SGHTA and CDR2 FQGNSA. This CDR3 is CASRGTGGTDTQYF. The CDR3 DNA is TGTGCCAGCAGGGGGACAGGGGGAACAGATACGCAGTATTTT.

This sequence joins TRBV19 and TRBJ2-7, with 9 bases matching TRBD1. The CDR3 extends over 14 amino acids. V lost 3 bases, J lost 7 bases, and 7 bases stayed unmatched. The germline gives CDR1 LNHDA, CDR2 SQIVND (reference sequence). The CDR3 DNA sequence: TGTGCCAGTAGTATTGGACAGGGGCTAGGGGAGCAGTACTTC. As protein: CASSIGQGLGEQYF.

V usage is TRBV27 and J usage is TRBJ2-7; D gene uncertain. This CDR3 is built from 14 residues. Trimming left V 2 bases short and J 0 bases short, with 8 bases between. Germline V gene lookup returns CDR1 MNHEY and CDR2 SMNVEV (reference sequence). CDR3 region: CASSLSRSSYEQYF. As DNA, the CDR3 is TGTGCCAGCAGTTTAAGTCGGAGCTCCTACGAGCAGTACTTC.

The chain is built from TRBV6-5 and TRBJ1-6; 8 bases map to TRBD1. J gave up 8 bases and V 5 bases, and 8 bases lay outside the gene matches. The CDR3 totals 15 residues. Germline CDR1 is MNHEY and CDR2 is SVGAGI. The DNA of the CDR3 is TGTGCCAGCAGTCCGATACAGGGGGAGTATTCACCCCTCCACTTT. Protein sequence: CASSPIQGEYSPLHF.

V and J are TRBV19 and TRBJ2-2; TRBD1 matches 10 bases. Germline trimming cut 4 bases from V and 8 bases from J; bases unmatched to any gene: 7. The CDR3 sequence is 15 residues long. Germline CDR1 LNHDA, CDR2 SQIVND (reference sequence). The CDR3: CASSTETGGGGELFF. The DNA for the CDR3 is TGTGCCAGTAGTACGGAGACAGGGGGCGGGGGGGAGCTGTTTTTT.

The gene calls are TRBV7-3 and TRBJ2-1; D gene ambiguous. This CDR3 region has 15 residues. The V end lost 5 bases, the J end lost 7 bases, and 18 bases lay between the germline ends. Germline CDR1 reads SGHTA; CDR2 reads FQGTGA. The CDR3 DNA reads TGTGCCAGCAGCCCGGCTTATAATATGAGGAATGAGCAGTTCTTC. Its protein is CASSPAYNMRNEQFF. The full variable domain, rest sourced from reference TRBV7-3 and TRBJ2-1, is GAGVSQTPSNKVTEKGKYVELRCDPISGHTALYWYRQSLGQGPEFLIYFQGTGAADDSGLPNDRFFAVRPEGSVSTLKIQRTERGDSAVYLCASSPAYNMRNEQFFGPGTRLTVL.

This chain uses TRBV14 with TRBJ1-6; 7 nucleotides match TRBD1. J gave up 0 bases and V 1 base, and 3 bases lay outside the gene matches. The CDR3 consists of 17 residues. Germline V gene data show CDR1 as SGHDN and CDR2 as FVKESK. The CDR3 spells CASSQGTGFSYNSPLHF. The CDR3 nucleotides read TGTGCCAGCAGCCAAGGGACAGGTTTCTCCTATAATTCACCCCTCCACTTT. Full variable domain (missing parts from reference TRBV14 and TRBJ1-6): EAGVTQFPSHSVIEKGQTVTLRCDPISGHDNLYWYRRVMGKEIKFLLHFVKESKQDESGMPNNRFLAERTGGTYSTLKVQPAELEDSGVYFCASSQGTGFSYNSPLHFGNGTRLTVT.

V gene TRBV6-4 combines with J gene TRBJ1-1; no reliable D call. V was clipped by 4 bases and J by 1 base, with 7 bases between them. The V gene's germline CDR1 is MRHNA and CDR2 SNTAGT. This CDR3 contains 13 residues. Written as DNA, the CDR3 is TGTGCCAGCAGTGCACAGAGGAACACTGAAGCTTTCTTT. It yields the protein CASSAQRNTEAFF.

This chain joins TRBV19 and TRBJ2-7; tentatively, D is TRBD1 (5 bases). There are 15 residues in the CDR3. Trimming took off 6 bases at V and 2 bases at J, with 17 bases between the two ends. Looked up from germline, CDR1 is LNHDA and CDR2 is SQIVND (reference sequence). The DNA of the CDR3 is TGTGCCAGTAGCGGGCAGGGTCCCCCGACCTACGAGCAGTACTTC. Protein: CASSGQGPPTYEQYF. The complete variable domain, with remaining parts taken from reference TRBV19 and TRBJ2-7, reads DGGITQSPKYLFRKEGQNVTLSCEQNLNHDAMYWYRQDPGQGLRLIYYSQIVNDFQKGDIAEGYSVSREKKESFPLTVTSAQKNPTAFYLCASSGQGPPTYEQYFGPGTRLTVT.

V gene TRBV19 combines with J gene TRBJ1-6; 7 positions agree with TRBD1. There are 17 residues in the CDR3. CDR1 is LNHDA and CDR2 is SQIVND in the germline V gene (reference sequence). The ends lost 5 bases at V and 0 bases at J; junction bases unmatched: 7. The CDR3 DNA reads TGTGCCAGTAGTGCCCCGGACAGGAGCTCCTATAATTCACCCCTCCACTTT. It encodes CASSAPDRSSYNSPLHF.

The chain joins TRBV29-1 to TRBJ1-2, with a weak D call TRBD1 (6 bases). CDR1 and CDR2 from the germline V gene are SQVTM and ANQGSEA. V was cut by 5 bases and J by 8 bases, with 12 bases left in between. The CDR3 runs 11 residues. CDR3 amino acids: CSVQQGRGYTF. The CDR3 coding sequence is TGCAGCGTTCAGCAGGGGAGAGGCTACACCTTC.

The chain has TRBV11-3 and TRBJ1-1; no clear D. CDR1 and CDR2 from the germline V gene are SGHNT and YENEEA. The CDR3 is 16 residues long. The V gene lost 6 bases and the J gene lost 5 bases, with 22 bases spanning the gap. CDR3 nucleotide sequence: TGTGCCAGCAGTTCCGCAATGACGACGCGGAAGACTGAAGCTTTCTTT. Translated: CASSSAMTTRKTEAFF.

V gene TRBV30 combines with J gene TRBJ2-5; tentatively, D is TRBD2 (6 bases). With the DNA end fitting TRBJ2-7 better, the J assignment may be wrong. The length of the CDR3 is 13 residues. The germline V gene encodes CDR1 GTSNPN and CDR2 SVGIG (reference sequence). As DNA, the CDR3 is TGTGCCTGGATACCGGGACTTACGGACGAGCAGTACTTC. As protein: CAWIPGLTDEQYF.

This sequence joins TRBV6-6 and TRBJ2-1, with D perhaps TRBD1 (5 bases). The CDR3 has 15 residues. Trimming stripped 3 bases from V and 2 bases from J, with 11 bases between. Per germline, CDR1 MNHNY and CDR2 SVGAGI (reference sequence). In DNA form, the CDR3 reads TGTGCCAGCAGTTATCAGACAGCCACCTACAATGAGCAGTTCTTC. It codes for CASSYQTATYNEQFF.

J is TRBJ2-3 and V is TRBV6-5; D may be TRBD1 (6 bases). The germline CDR1 and CDR2 sequences are MNHEY and SVGAGI. Trimming left V 7 bases short and J 13 bases short, with 18 bases between. CDR3 length: 12 amino acids. The CDR3 DNA is TGTGCCAGCAAATCAACAGGGCCGGTAAAGTATTTT. This translates into CASKSTGPVKYF.

V and J are TRBV7-2 and TRBJ2-6; weak D call: TRBD2 (6 bases). V shed 0 bases and J shed 2 bases, with 14 bases lying between them. CDR1 is SGHTA and CDR2 is FQGNSA in the germline V gene. The CDR3 is 18 residues long. The CDR3 is CASSLADTGGAGANVLTF. The CDR3 DNA follows: TGTGCCAGCAGCTTAGCTGACACCGGGGGTGCTGGGGCCAACGTCCTGACTTTC.

The J gene is TRBJ2-1, the V gene TRBV19; 7 nucleotides line up with TRBD1. The CDR3 length is 16 residues. Trimming at V came to 6 bases and at J to 0 bases, leaving 8 bases not matched to a gene. Germline V lookup: CDR1 LNHDA, CDR2 SQIVND (reference sequence). CDR3 amino acids: CASSITGDPSYNEQFF. The CDR3 DNA is TGTGCCAGTAGCATTACAGGGGATCCCTCCTACAATGAGCAGTTCTTC.

V and J are TRBV2 and TRBJ2-2; possibly TRBD1 for D (5 bases). This CDR3 region has 14 residues. V gave up 8 bases and J gave up 2 bases, with 12 bases separating them. Germline V gene data show CDR1 as SNHLY and CDR2 as FYNNEI. The CDR3 here is CASGVGPNTGELFF. The CDR3 DNA reads TGTGCCAGCGGTGTGGGGCCTAACACCGGGGAGCTGTTTTTT.

The rearrangement joins TRBV2 to TRBJ1-2, with TRBD1 matching over 9 bases. The V and J ends lost 6 bases and 2 bases, in that order; junction bases with no gene match: 1. Germline assignment: CDR1 SNHLY and CDR2 FYNNEI. The CDR3 loop spans 13 amino acids. This CDR3 reads CASSGQGNYGYTF. The CDR3 nucleotides are TGTGCCAGCAGCGGACAGGGGAACTATGGCTACACCTTC. Together with reference TRBV2 and TRBJ1-2, the CDR3 gives the full variable domain: EPEVTQTPSHQVTQMGQEVILRCVPISNHLYFYWYRQILGQKVEFLVSFYNNEISEKSEIFDDQFSVERPDGSNFTLKIRSTKLEDSAMYFCASSGQGNYGYTFGSGTRLTVV.

This clone was counted only a few times. The J gene is TRBJ2-2, the V gene TRBV30; D remains unclear. This CDR3 is 13 amino acids long. The germline V and J ends were trimmed by 0 bases and 3 bases, with 5 bases remaining between them. Germline V gene sequence: CDR1 GTSNPN, CDR2 SVGIG (reference sequence). DNA for the CDR3: TGTGCCTGGAGTGTACGGTACACCGGGGAGCTGTTTTTT. It encodes CAWSVRYTGELFF.